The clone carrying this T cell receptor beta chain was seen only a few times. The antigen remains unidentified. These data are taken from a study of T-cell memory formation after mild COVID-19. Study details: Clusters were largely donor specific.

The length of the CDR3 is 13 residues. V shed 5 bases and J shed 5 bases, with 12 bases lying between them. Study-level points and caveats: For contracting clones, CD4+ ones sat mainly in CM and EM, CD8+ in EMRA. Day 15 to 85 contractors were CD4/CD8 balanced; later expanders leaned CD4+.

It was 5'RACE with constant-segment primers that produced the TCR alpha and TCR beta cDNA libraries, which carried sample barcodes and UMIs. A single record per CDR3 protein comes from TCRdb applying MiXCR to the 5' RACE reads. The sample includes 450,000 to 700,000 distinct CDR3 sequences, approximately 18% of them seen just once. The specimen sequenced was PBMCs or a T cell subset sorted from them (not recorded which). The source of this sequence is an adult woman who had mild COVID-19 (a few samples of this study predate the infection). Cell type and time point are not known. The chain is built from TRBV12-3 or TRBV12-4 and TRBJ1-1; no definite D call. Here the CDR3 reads CASSRGGWTEAFF. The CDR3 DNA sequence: TGTGCCAGCAGTCGCGGAGGTTGGACTGAAGCTTTCTTT.